Below are 15 T cell receptor beta chains sequenced from a single sample in a study of blood T cell repertoires in COVID-19. Libraries were prepared by immunoSEQ multiplex PCR; TCRdb keeps only in-frame clonotypes and omits some of them. This table has 120,000 to 150,000 clones, about 83% appearing once. Sequenced sample: peripheral blood. All receptors come from a human donor in a cohort sampled during active COVID-19.

This clone was seen once. This rearrangement joins TRBV5-4 to TRBJ2-2; no definite D call. This CDR3 contains 16 residues. Looked up from germline, CDR1 is SGHNT and CDR2 is YYREEE (reference sequence). V shed 0 bases and J shed 1 base, with 10 bases lying between them. The CDR3 nucleotides read TGTGCCAGCAGCTTGGGTTCGGCAGGGAACACCGGGGAGCTGTTTTTT. Translated: CASSLGSAGNTGELFF.

This chain connects TRBV5-6 to TRBJ2-3; D is unresolved. The CDR3 contains 17 residues. The ends were cut back, 1 base at V and 0 bases at J, with 15 bases in the middle. Germline V gene lookup returns CDR1 SGHDT and CDR2 YYEEEE. The DNA of the CDR3 is TGTGCCAGCAGCTTGTGGCCCGAGGTAGAAAGCACAGATACGCAGTATTTT. It codes for CASSLWPEVESTDTQYF.

The chain's CDR3 is CASSLGLASTDTQYF. DNA of the CDR3: TGTGCCAGCAGCTTAGGACTAGCGAGTACAGATACGCAGTATTTT. The V gene is TRBV7-9, the J gene TRBJ2-3, with 8 bases identical to TRBD2. The CDR3 covers 15 residues. The germline V gene has CDR1 SEHNR and CDR2 FQNEAQ (reference sequence). V was clipped by 1 base and J by 3 bases; unmatched bases: 3.

V and J are TRBV7-9 and TRBJ2-5, with D maybe TRBD2 (6 bases). The CDR3 length is 15 residues. V lost 4 bases to trimming and J lost 6 bases, with 18 bases between them. Germline V gene sequence: CDR1 SEHNR, CDR2 FQNEAQ (reference sequence). The CDR3, as DNA: TGTGCCAGCAGCTACCGGGACTCAGGATCCCAGACCCAGTACTTC. Translating gives CASSYRDSGSQTQYF.

V is TRBV5-4 and J is TRBJ2-1; D is possibly TRBD2 (6 bases). The CDR3 has 13 residues. V lost 3 bases and J 9 bases, leaving 13 bases between the germline ends. In germline, CDR1 is SGHNT, CDR2 YYREEE (reference sequence). For the CDR3, the DNA is TGTGCCAGCAGCTCGGGACTCCTTGGTGAGCAGTTCTTC. As protein: CASSSGLLGEQFF.

The chain carries TRBV5-1 and TRBJ2-7; D may be TRBD1 (5 bases). V was clipped by 4 bases and J by 1 base, with 18 bases between them. The CDR3 sequence is 16 residues long. Looked up from germline, CDR1 is SGHRS and CDR2 is YFSETQ. The CDR3 region has the DNA TGCGCCAGCAGCCCGGCGTATGGTCAGGGTTCCTACGAGCAGTACTTC. This gives the protein CASSPAYGQGSYEQYF.

This clone was counted once. The chain joins TRBV4-2 to TRBJ2-2; 8 nucleotides line up with TRBD1. There are 17 residues in the CDR3. CDR1 LGHNA and CDR2 YNFKEQ come from the germline V gene. The V and J ends lost 0 bases and 7 bases, in that order; junction bases with no gene match: 10. CDR3 in amino acids: CASSQDALDRVYGELFF. The CDR3 coding sequence is TGTGCCAGCAGCCAAGATGCCCTGGACAGGGTATACGGGGAGCTGTTTTTT.

This chain joins TRBV6-1 and TRBJ2-2, with D possibly TRBD2 on 5 matching bases. The CDR3 consists of 15 residues. CDR1 is MNHNS and CDR2 is SASEGT in the germline V gene. Trimming took 1 base from V and 1 from J, leaving 7 bases between them. This CDR3 reads CASSEEEGNTGELFF. The CDR3 DNA sequence: TGTGCCAGCAGTGAAGAAGAGGGGAACACCGGGGAGCTGTTTTTT.

The chain links TRBV5-1 to TRBJ1-1; D is ambiguous. The CDR3 is made up of 15 amino acids. Germline V gene sequence: CDR1 SGHRS, CDR2 YFSETQ. Trimming left V 2 bases short and J 1 base short, with 12 bases between. The CDR3 DNA reads TGCGCCAGCAGCTTTACGCGAGGAGGGAACACTGAAGCTTTCTTT. Amino acid sequence: CASSFTRGGNTEAFF. Supplemented by reference TRBV5-1 and TRBJ1-1, the full variable domain reads KAGVTQTPRYLIKTRGQQVTLSCSPISGHRSVSWYQQTPGQGLQFLFEYFSETQRNKGNFPGRFSGRQFSNSRSEMNVSTLELGDSALYLCASSFTRGGNTEAFFGQGTRLTVV.

This chain uses TRBV7-2 with TRBJ1-1; tentative D call: TRBD1 (5 bases). Per germline, CDR1 SGHTA and CDR2 FQGNSA. Between the trimmed V and J ends, which lost 5 bases and 6 bases, there was a span of 16 bases. This CDR3 has 14 residues. DNA of the CDR3: TGTGCCAGCAGCCCCCTTCTCAGGGCAGCTGAAGCTTTCTTT. Translated, it gives CASSPLLRAAEAFF. The complete variable domain, with remaining parts taken from reference TRBV7-2 and TRBJ1-1, reads GAGVSQSPSNKVTEKGKDVELRCDPISGHTALYWYRQSLGQGLEFLIYFQGNSAPDKSGLPSDRFSAERTGGSVSTLTIQRTQQEDSAVYLCASSPLLRAAEAFFGQGTRLTVV.

This clone was counted once. The J gene is TRBJ1-2, the V gene TRBV5-1; the match to TRBD1 covers 7 bases. With 3 bases clipped from V and 4 bases from J, the junction kept 9 bases outside the gene matches. The CDR3 sequence is 15 residues long. The germline CDR1 and CDR2 sequences are SGHRS and YFSETQ. The CDR3 sequence is CASSYTGDSPYGYTF. CDR3 bases: TGCGCCAGCAGCTATACAGGGGATTCGCCCTATGGCTACACCTTC.

The chain recombines TRBV9 with TRBJ2-7; 9 nucleotides align to TRBD1. V lost 4 bases to trimming and J lost 1 base; unmatched junction nucleotides: 9. Per the germline V gene, CDR1 is SGDLS and CDR2 is YYNGEE. The CDR3 contains 16 residues. In DNA form, the CDR3 reads TGTGCCAGCAGCCCCCGCCCCGGGACAGGGTCCTACGAGCAGTACTTC. It yields the protein CASSPRPGTGSYEQYF.

V usage is TRBV4-1 and J usage is TRBJ2-7; 7 nucleotides agree with TRBD1. The length of the CDR3 is 16 residues. Germline V CDR1 and CDR2: MGHRA, YSYEKL. With 6 bases clipped from V and 0 bases from J, the junction kept 11 bases outside the gene matches. In DNA form, the CDR3 reads TGCGCCAGCAGTCCCTTCGGGACAGCTAACTCCTACGAGCAGTACTTC. This translates into CASSPFGTANSYEQYF.

V usage is TRBV18 and J usage is TRBJ1-4, with 8 positions matching TRBD1. J gave up 6 bases and V 3 bases, and 6 bases lay outside the gene matches. This CDR3 is built from 15 residues. CDR1 is KGHSH, CDR2 LQKENI, per germline. CDR3 DNA: TGTGCCAGCTCACCTCGTCAGGGGGCTGATGAAAAACTGTTTTTT. This translates into CASSPRQGADEKLFF.

The gene calls are TRBV19 and TRBJ1-1, with 11 nucleotides matching TRBD1. Germline lookup yields CDR1 LNHDA and CDR2 SQIVND (reference sequence). The CDR3 extends over 16 amino acids. J was trimmed by 6 bases and V by 5 bases; bases with no gene match: 11. The chain's CDR3 is CASSGTGGRLKAEAFF. The CDR3 nucleotides are TGTGCCAGTAGTGGGACAGGGGGAAGGCTAAAGGCTGAAGCTTTCTTT.